This T cell receptor (beta chain) was captured by sequencing in a study of T cell repertoires in cytomegalovirus infection. On the study more broadly: It was recently identified HLA-C-restricted and well-studied HLA-B-restricted CMV epitopes that the study used. Public TCR beta signatures provided an indication of both CMV infection and a matching HLA type. General observations from the study: What dominated the ex vivo response were HLA-C-restricted CMV-specific TCR beta clonotypes. Summed public TCR beta family frequency identified CMV carriers bearing the relevant HLA.

V dropped 7 bases and J dropped 4; count of bases not matched to a gene: 9. The CDR3 spans 14 residues. Germline V gives CDR1 SGHNT, CDR2 YYREEE (reference sequence). One entry per CDR3 protein results from TCRdb running MiXCR on the reads. Of about 100,000 distinct CDR3 sequences listed, 29% were seen once; the top ten hold roughly 70%. As for this clonotype: Its antigen is still unknown.

Material: CD8+ T cells from cultured PBMCs, obtained from culture after CMV antigen stimulation. The origin of this receptor is a human donor in good health (CMV status not recorded). Some clones in this sample may be carry-over from other donors' samples. The chain employs TRBV5-4 and TRBJ1-1; TRBD1 aligns across 8 bases. The chain's CDR3 is CASGTGALGTEAFF. DNA of the CDR3: TGTGCCAGCGGGACAGGAGCCCTCGGCACTGAAGCTTTCTTT.